The present T cell receptor beta chain was sequenced within a study of blood T cell repertoires in COVID-19. As for the study in general: The United States, Italy and Spain provided the acute and convalescent COVID-19 samples. Sample material is recorded as cDNA or gDNA derived from T cells, B-cell-depleted T cells, or PBMCs.

In the original analysis: Amplification of reference gene primers was used by the study to estimate nucleated cell counts. Profiled with immunoSEQ multiplex PCR; TCRdb holds only in-frame clones, not every one. The V and J calls and clone size were taken over from that table, and D and trimming were inferred from the DNA. Of about 190,000 clones listed, nearly 90% are singletons. With V trimmed by 5 bases and J by 6 bases, 8 bases remained unmatched. Germline loops: CDR1 SGHVS, CDR2 FQNEAQ. CDR3 length: 16 residues. Sequencing used peripheral blood. The chain carries TRBV7-8 and TRBJ2-3; TRBD2 matches at 13 bases. This TCR derives from a man in his fifties with acute or convalescent COVID-19. The CDR3 region has the DNA TGTGCCAGCAGCCTACTAGCGGGGGGGCCACGGGATACGCAGTATTTT. Its translation is CASSLLAGGPRDTQYF.